These T cell receptor beta chains were read from a single sample in a study of blood T cell repertoires in COVID-19. The data were produced by immunoSEQ multiplex PCR, yet TCRdb's version contains in-frame clones alone and is incomplete. The sample includes approximately 130,000 clones, about four fifths of them seen just once. The specimen sequenced was PBMCs or T cells enriched from blood (not recorded which). These receptors all come from a man aged 25-45 years who had recovered from COVID-19. CDR3s include the opening cysteine and the closing phenylalanine or tryptophan. Fields, in order: V gene, J gene, clone size, CDR3 protein. The size field is filled for only some rows; it gives once, few, many or a size class.

v_call: TRBV7-7
j_call: TRBJ2-3
clone_size: NA
cdr3_aa: CASSQAGTDTQYF

v_call: TRBV5-4
j_call: TRBJ2-1
clone_size: NA
cdr3_aa: CASSLAGLAYEQFF

v_call: TRBV6-5
j_call: TRBJ1-2
clone_size: NA
cdr3_aa: CASSLGTGRGYTF

v_call: TRBV7-2
j_call: TRBJ1-2
clone_size: NA
cdr3_aa: CASSSASQGSGYTF

v_call: TRBV3-1/TRBV3-2
j_call: TRBJ1-2
clone_size: few
cdr3_aa: CASSGETDAGYTF

v_call: TRBV6-5
j_call: TRBJ1-1
clone_size: NA
cdr3_aa: CASSSTGGLNTEAFF

v_call: TRBV3-1/TRBV3-2
j_call: TRBJ2-1
clone_size: NA
cdr3_aa: CASSQLHAGSYNEQFF

v_call: TRBV29-1
j_call: TRBJ2-2
clone_size: NA
cdr3_aa: CSVVPVETNTGELFF

v_call: TRBV27
j_call: TRBJ2-3
clone_size: NA
cdr3_aa: CASSLSPSGSTDTQYF

v_call: TRBV6-5
j_call: TRBJ2-1
clone_size: NA
cdr3_aa: CASSKTGGFTSEQFF

v_call: TRBV12-3/TRBV12-4
j_call: TRBJ2-7
clone_size: NA
cdr3_aa: CASSRDSSYEQYF

v_call: TRBV7-9
j_call: TRBJ1-1
clone_size: NA
cdr3_aa: CASSFGAGTEAFF

v_call: TRBV5-8
j_call: TRBJ2-3
clone_size: NA
cdr3_aa: CASSLAGQSTDTQYF

v_call: TRBV5-5
j_call: TRBJ2-2
clone_size: NA
cdr3_aa: CASSAANTGELFF

v_call: TRBV29-1
j_call: TRBJ2-2
clone_size: NA
cdr3_aa: CSVGGGNTGELFF

v_call: TRBV10-3
j_call: TRBJ2-5
clone_size: NA
cdr3_aa: CAISEGRQETQYF

v_call: TRBV19
j_call: TRBJ1-2
clone_size: NA
cdr3_aa: CASSLTANPNYGYTF

v_call: TRBV6-5
j_call: TRBJ1-5
clone_size: NA
cdr3_aa: CASSYSVLTGGQPQHF

v_call: TRBV27
j_call: TRBJ2-1
clone_size: NA
cdr3_aa: CASSLLGPRGFYNEQFF

v_call: TRBV12-3/TRBV12-4
j_call: TRBJ2-4
clone_size: NA
cdr3_aa: CAIQTLNKNIQYF

v_call: TRBV5-1
j_call: TRBJ2-3
clone_size: NA
cdr3_aa: CASSADRSTDTQYF

v_call: TRBV5-1
j_call: TRBJ2-7
clone_size: few
cdr3_aa: CASSSGQSSYEQYF

v_call: TRBV15
j_call: TRBJ1-4
clone_size: NA
cdr3_aa: CATSRDWDRGSNEKLFF

v_call: TRBV14
j_call: TRBJ2-1
clone_size: NA
cdr3_aa: CASSQDLPRSNEQFF

v_call: TRBV5-1
j_call: TRBJ1-6
clone_size: few
cdr3_aa: CASSLAEAGGHSPLHF

v_call: TRBV5-4
j_call: TRBJ1-2
clone_size: NA
cdr3_aa: CASSLAFDRVTYGYTF

v_call: TRBV5-4
j_call: TRBJ2-3
clone_size: NA
cdr3_aa: CASSLDGLSTDTQYF

v_call: TRBV5-1
j_call: TRBJ2-6
clone_size: NA
cdr3_aa: CASSRGTGDAGANVLTF

v_call: TRBV3-1/TRBV3-2
j_call: TRBJ1-2
clone_size: NA
cdr3_aa: CASSQFEGGKDYGYTF

v_call: TRBV9
j_call: TRBJ1-1
clone_size: few
cdr3_aa: CASSARPSGGAYDAFF

v_call: TRBV19
j_call: TRBJ2-1
clone_size: NA
cdr3_aa: CASSRVAGGLLNEQFF

v_call: TRBV27
j_call: TRBJ1-6
clone_size: NA
cdr3_aa: CASKDSYRSPLHF

v_call: TRBV9
j_call: TRBJ2-3
clone_size: NA
cdr3_aa: CASSGGLAGASTDTQYF

v_call: TRBV6-5
j_call: TRBJ1-1
clone_size: NA
cdr3_aa: CASRRSVDTEAFF

v_call: TRBV5-1
j_call: TRBJ2-3
clone_size: once
cdr3_aa: CASSPGVASTDTQYF

v_call: TRBV5-1
j_call: TRBJ2-3
clone_size: NA
cdr3_aa: CASSLTLAPTDTQYF

v_call: TRBV5-1
j_call: TRBJ2-7
clone_size: NA
cdr3_aa: CASSLEGGYYEQYF

v_call: TRBV7-3
j_call: TRBJ2-1
clone_size: NA
cdr3_aa: CASSLIGSGSWGDEQFF

v_call: TRBV27
j_call: TRBJ2-1
clone_size: NA
cdr3_aa: CASSLREGNEQFF

v_call: TRBV18
j_call: TRBJ1-3
clone_size: NA
cdr3_aa: CASSQGQNSGNTIYF

v_call: TRBV7-8
j_call: TRBJ2-1
clone_size: NA
cdr3_aa: CASSLERFYNEQFF

v_call: TRBV10-3
j_call: TRBJ2-5
clone_size: NA
cdr3_aa: CAISESTSGVETQYF

v_call: TRBV28
j_call: TRBJ2-3
clone_size: once
cdr3_aa: CASRSASGITDTQYF

v_call: TRBV6-5
j_call: TRBJ1-2
clone_size: few
cdr3_aa: CASRASRGRVYGYTF

v_call: TRBV29-1
j_call: TRBJ2-7
clone_size: once
cdr3_aa: CSVSGSSREQYF

v_call: TRBV19
j_call: TRBJ2-2
clone_size: NA
cdr3_aa: CASSPSLAGGLTGELFF

v_call: TRBV19
j_call: TRBJ2-5
clone_size: NA
cdr3_aa: CASRLSGQETQYF

v_call: TRBV6-5
j_call: TRBJ1-1
clone_size: NA
cdr3_aa: CASSFGGGLNTEAFF

v_call: TRBV14
j_call: TRBJ2-7
clone_size: few
cdr3_aa: CASSQESGTGVYEQYF

v_call: TRBV3-1/TRBV3-2
j_call: TRBJ2-3
clone_size: NA
cdr3_aa: CASSQERDYISSDTQYF

v_call: TRBV30
j_call: TRBJ1-6
clone_size: many
cdr3_aa: CASQTGWVTSPLHF

v_call: TRBV12-5
j_call: TRBJ1-5
clone_size: once
cdr3_aa: CASGLGENSNQPQHF

v_call: TRBV20-1
j_call: TRBJ1-5
clone_size: NA
cdr3_aa: CSASKGRGRNQPQHF

v_call: TRBV7-3
j_call: TRBJ1-2
clone_size: NA
cdr3_aa: CASSLTGGPAKGYTF

v_call: TRBV27
j_call: TRBJ2-2
clone_size: NA
cdr3_aa: CASSGQGAGELFF

v_call: TRBV12-3/TRBV12-4
j_call: TRBJ2-1
clone_size: NA
cdr3_aa: CASRDGTSPPSVF

v_call: TRBV25-1
j_call: TRBJ2-1
clone_size: NA
cdr3_aa: CASSEPLLAGVHNEQFF

v_call: TRBV25-1
j_call: TRBJ1-2
clone_size: NA
cdr3_aa: CASSEGDEGVGYTF

v_call: TRBV5-1
j_call: TRBJ2-1
clone_size: NA
cdr3_aa: CASSLGASTYNEQFF

v_call: TRBV29-1
j_call: TRBJ2-7
clone_size: few
cdr3_aa: CSVGGDYEQYF